Following are 11 T cell receptor beta chains from one sample sequenced in a study of blood T cell repertoires in COVID-19. The method was immunoSEQ multiplex PCR; TCRdb's version includes in-frame clones alone and lacks a portion of them. The table has about 240,000 clones, approximately 84% seen once. The sequencing input was PBMCs or T cells enriched from blood (not recorded which). The receptors come from a middle-aged woman with acute COVID-19.

The chain couples TRBV12-3 or TRBV12-4 to TRBJ1-1, with D unclear. Trimming cost V 2 bases and J 0 bases, with 4 bases left between them. The CDR3 is made up of 13 amino acids. The CDR3 region has the DNA TGTGCCAGCAGTTTATTAGTGAACACTGAAGCTTTCTTT. Encoded protein: CASSLLVNTEAFF.

Written as DNA, the CDR3 is TGTGCCAGCTCCCCCCGGCCTGCGGGAGGGCCCGAGACCCAGTACTTC. Amino acids: CASSPRPAGGPETQYF. The chain recombines TRBV18 with TRBJ2-5, with 9 bases aligning to TRBD2. Looked up from germline, CDR1 is KGHSH and CDR2 is LQKENI. V trimming: 6 bases; J trimming: 5 bases; junction bases outside the gene matches: 13. The CDR3 runs 16 residues.

DNA of the CDR3: TGCGCCAGCAGCTCGCGGGACGGAACCTACGAGCAGTACTTC. Protein: CASSSRDGTYEQYF. The chain has TRBV5-1 and TRBJ2-7, with TRBD2 as a possible D gene (6 bases). V lost 3 bases and J 2 bases, leaving 12 bases between the germline ends. CDR1 and CDR2 (germline): SGHRS, YFSETQ. The CDR3 sequence is 14 residues long.

The chain recombines TRBV2 with TRBJ1-5; 11 nucleotides line up with TRBD1. The germline V gene has CDR1 SNHLY and CDR2 FYNNEI. There are 15 residues in the CDR3. The trim removed 5 bases at V and 4 bases at J, leaving 4 bases unmatched. The CDR3 reads CASSMGTGGNQPQHF. The CDR3 coding sequence is TGTGCCAGCAGTATGGGGACAGGGGGTAATCAGCCCCAGCATTTT.

This clone was recorded a few times. The chain has TRBV4-2 and TRBJ2-6; 8 bases map to TRBD2. V shed 4 bases and J 0 bases; nucleotides not matched to a gene: 8. Germline CDR1 reads LGHNA; CDR2 reads YNFKEQ. CDR3 length: 18 amino acids. The CDR3 sequence is CASSPRLAGYSGANVLTF. The CDR3 nucleotides are TGTGCCAGCAGCCCCCGGCTAGCGGGCTACTCTGGGGCCAACGTCCTGACTTTC.

This sequence joins TRBV5-1 and TRBJ2-5, with unresolved D. This CDR3 comprises 11 residues. In germline, CDR1 is SGHRS, CDR2 YFSETQ. Trimming pared 5 bases from V and 3 bases from J, leaving 5 bases between. CDR3 protein: CASSLKETQYF. Written as DNA, the CDR3 is TGCGCCAGCAGTTTAAAAGAGACCCAGTACTTC.

J is TRBJ1-2 and V is TRBV5-1; 10 nucleotides align to TRBD1. The CDR3 is made up of 14 amino acids. From germline, CDR1 is SGHRS and CDR2 YFSETQ. Losses at the gene ends were 0 bases for V and 8 bases for J; bases not matched to a gene: 4. The CDR3 DNA sequence: TGCGCCAGCAGCTTGGGTGACAGGGGGCTCGGCTACACCTTC. This sequence encodes CASSLGDRGLGYTF.

The rearrangement joins TRBV11-3 to TRBJ2-1; TRBD2 matches at 9 bases. CDR1 and CDR2 from the germline V gene are SGHNT and YENEEA. Losses at the gene ends were 0 bases for V and 0 bases for J; bases not matched to a gene: 3. The CDR3 covers 17 residues. In nucleotides, the CDR3 is TGTGCCAGCAGCTTAGACAATAGCGGGAGCTCCTACAATGAGCAGTTCTTC. As protein: CASSLDNSGSSYNEQFF.

The chain recombines TRBV24-1 with TRBJ1-2, with TRBD1 matching 7 bases. V shed 1 base, J shed 6 bases, and the junction held 4 bases outside the gene matches. Germline V CDR1 and CDR2: KGHDR, SFDVKD. The CDR3 totals 14 residues. The CDR3 nucleotides read TGTGCCACCAGTGATTTAACAGGGGTCCATGGCTACACCTTC. It translates to CATSDLTGVHGYTF.

As to this clone: The junction departs from germline at one end; a sequencing error may be responsible. The gene calls are TRBV10-1 and TRBJ1-1; 8 bases agree with TRBD1. The CDR3 spans 14 residues. The germline V gene has CDR1 WNHNN and CDR2 SYGVQD (reference sequence). The CDR3 protein is CASSELQGDTEAFF. CDR3 nucleotide sequence: TGCGCCAGCAGCGAGTTACAGGGGGACACTGAAGCTTTCTTT.

The chain has TRBV2 and TRBJ2-5; D not resolved. The CDR3 runs 11 residues. Germline CDR1 SNHLY, CDR2 FYNNEI. Trimming left V 7 bases short and J 4 bases short, with 7 bases between. The CDR3 nucleotides are TGTGCCAGCACTGACTCAGAGACCCAGTACTTC. Translation: CASTDSETQYF.